These T cell receptor beta chains were read from a single sample in a study of cytomegalovirus exposure and HLA in healthy donors. Data came from immunoSEQ multiplex PCR; TCRdb stores just in-frame clones and leaves some out. The sample features more than 95,000 clones, with approximately 0.93% in its top ten. Sequencing was performed on PBMCs. Source of these receptors: a man younger than 35 in good health and CMV-seronegative. Both conserved end residues are part of each CDR3. Fields, in order: V gene, J gene, D gene, CDR3 protein, CDR3 DNA. A D gene is named only where the DNA matches it firmly.

TRBV19	TRBJ2-3	NA	CASSYTSTDTQYF	TGTGCCAGTAGTTATACTAGCACAGATACGCAGTATTTT
TRBV7-9	TRBJ2-1	TRBD2	CASSPLLAAQFF	TGTGCCAGCAGCCCTTTACTAGCGGCGCAGTTCTTC
TRBV5-5	TRBJ1-1	NA	CASSAGTLNTEAFF	TGTGCCAGCAGCGCCGGGACACTGAACACTGAAGCTTTCTTT
TRBV19	TRBJ2-7	NA	CASSIGAIFEQYF	TGTGCCAGTAGTATAGGGGCCATTTTCGAGCAGTACTTC
TRBV28	TRBJ1-5	TRBD1	CASNLQGDRGNQPQHF	TGTGCCAGCAACCTACAGGGGGATCGGGGCAATCAGCCCCAGCATTTT
TRBV5-1	TRBJ2-2	NA	CASSTATSDTGELFF	TGCGCCAGCAGCACAGCTACGTCCGACACCGGGGAGCTGTTTTTT
TRBV28	TRBJ1-3	NA	CASSFLGNSGNTIYF	TGTGCCAGCAGTTTTCTGGGCAACTCTGGAAACACCATATATTTT
TRBV1	TRBJ2-7	NA	CTSSLGDFVAEQYF	TGCACCAGCAGCCTCGGGGACTTCGTGGCCGAGCAGTACTTC
TRBV2	TRBJ1-1	NA	CASSERVGTEAFF	TGTGCCAGCAGTGAGCGGGTGGGCACTGAAGCTTTCTTT
TRBV6-1	TRBJ1-6	NA	CASSDYARAGSPLHF	TGTGCCAGCAGTGACTACGCCAGGGCTGGCTCACCCCTCCACTTT
TRBV2	TRBJ2-6	TRBD1	CASRPDRALAGANVLTF	TGTGCCAGCAGACCGGACAGGGCTTTAGCTGGGGCCAACGTCCTGACTTTC
TRBV7-2	TRBJ2-7	NA	CASSLAAGGHEQYF	TGTGCCAGCAGCTTAGCGGCCGGGGGGCACGAGCAGTACTTC
TRBV6-4	TRBJ2-1	NA	CASSLFRDGSNEQFF	TGTGCCAGCAGTTTATTCCGGGACGGGAGTAATGAGCAGTTCTTC
TRBV9	TRBJ2-7	TRBD1	CASSEQGVSYEQYF	TGTGCCAGCAGCGAACAGGGGGTCTCCTACGAGCAGTACTTC
TRBV28	TRBJ2-7	TRBD1	CASSLVGRSRRGPSSYEQYF	TGTGCCAGCAGTTTAGTGGGGAGAAGTCGCAGGGGGCCGAGCTCCTACGAGCAGTACTTC
TRBV18	TRBJ1-5	NA	CASSPPQHNQPQHF	TGTGCCAGCTCACCACCACAACACAATCAGCCCCAGCATTTT
TRBV2	TRBJ1-3	NA	CASMDFGNTIYF	TGTGCCAGCATGGACTTTGGAAACACCATATATTTT
TRBV2	TRBJ2-1	NA	CASSERQAAFGNEQFF	TGTGCCAGCAGTGAACGGCAGGCTGCGTTTGGGAATGAGCAGTTCTTC
TRBV5-1	TRBJ2-3	NA	CASSLGREVNSDTQYF	TGCGCCAGCAGCTTGGGCAGGGAGGTTAATTCAGATACGCAGTATTTT
TRBV15	TRBJ1-5	NA	CATSRDRRHRYSNQPQHF	TGTGCCACCAGCAGAGATCGGAGGCACCGATATAGCAATCAGCCCCAGCATTTT
TRBV28	TRBJ2-3	TRBD2	CASSYQIGLAGGTDTQYF	TGTGCCAGCAGTTACCAGATAGGACTAGCGGGAGGCACAGATACGCAGTATTTT
TRBV19	TRBJ2-3	NA	CASNPGGTDTQYF	TGTGCCAGTAATCCAGGGGGGACAGATACGCAGTATTTT
TRBV25-1	TRBJ1-1	NA	CASSSGGNTEAFF	TGTGCCAGCAGCTCGGGGGGGAACACTGAAGCTTTCTTT
TRBV29-1	TRBJ1-4	TRBD1	CRGTVYEKLFF	TGCAGGGGGACAGTTTATGAAAAACTGTTTTTT
TRBV6-1	TRBJ2-7	NA	CATRTYEQYF	TGTGCCACCCGCACCTACGAGCAGTACTTC
TRBV11-2	TRBJ2-7	TRBD1	CASSWDRYEQYF	TGTGCCAGCAGCTGGGACAGATACGAGCAGTACTTC
TRBV2	TRBJ2-2	NA	CASSAATPNTGELFF	TGTGCCTCCTCAGCCGCGACACCGAACACCGGGGAGCTGTTTTTT
TRBV7-9	TRBJ1-1	NA	CASSTQGLNTEAFF	TGTGCCAGCAGCACACAGGGACTGAACACTGAAGCTTTCTTT
TRBV25-1	TRBJ2-2	TRBD2	CASSEYYAGVNTGELFF	TGTGCCAGCAGTGAATATTATGCGGGAGTGAACACCGGGGAGCTGTTTTTT